Below, 29 T cell receptor beta chains from the same sample are listed, as sequenced in a study of blood T cell repertoires in COVID-19. Libraries were prepared by immunoSEQ multiplex PCR; TCRdb keeps only in-frame clonotypes and omits some of them. The sample lists about 50,000 clones; around four fifths were seen once. Sequencing input: peripheral blood. These receptors all stem from a human donor in a cohort sampled during active COVID-19.

This chain connects TRBV12-3 or TRBV12-4 to TRBJ1-1; D is ambiguous. The V end was cut by 3 bases, the J end by 8 bases, with 7 bases between. The CDR3 extends over 11 amino acids. In nucleotides, the CDR3 is TGTGCCAGCAGTTTGTCCCTGGAAGCTTTCTTT. Encoded protein: CASSLSLEAFF.

The V call is TRBV30, the J call TRBJ2-5; D uncertain. Trimming took 2 bases from V and 5 from J, leaving 27 bases between them. Germline V CDR1 and CDR2: GTSNPN, SVGIG (reference sequence). This CDR3 has 18 residues. The chain's CDR3 is CAWSKTAWSRQRSETQYF. As DNA, the CDR3 is TGTGCCTGGAGTAAGACCGCCTGGAGTCGGCAACGGTCGGAGACCCAGTACTTC. The full variable domain, its missing parts supplied by reference TRBV30 and TRBJ2-5, is SQTIHQWPATLVQPVGSPLSLECTVEGTSNPNLYWYRQAAGRGLQLLFYSVGIGQISSEVPQNLSASRPQDRQFILSSKKLLLSDSGFYLCAWSKTAWSRQRSETQYFGPGTRLLVL.

The chain joins TRBV5-1 to TRBJ2-7; tentative D call: TRBD1 (6 bases). V lost 1 base, J lost 2 bases, and 10 bases lay in between. Germline-derived CDR1 and CDR2 are SGHRS and YFSETQ. The CDR3 sequence is 14 residues long. CDR3 in DNA: TGCGCCAGCAGCTTGCAGGGGTCGGCCTACGAGCAGTACTTC. It encodes CASSLQGSAYEQYF.

This sequence joins TRBV30 and TRBJ2-2, with TRBD2 matching 13 bases. Germline-derived CDR1 and CDR2 are GTSNPN and SVGIG (reference sequence). V lost 6 bases and J lost 2; bases outside the gene matches: 6. The CDR3 loop spans 16 amino acids. The CDR3 here is CACRLAGGPNTGELFF. The CDR3, as DNA: TGTGCCTGCCGACTAGCGGGGGGTCCAAACACCGGGGAGCTGTTTTTT.

This clone has just one count. The chain combines TRBV19 with TRBJ1-5; 8 nucleotides line up with TRBD1. Unmatched junction bases numbered 3, after V lost 1 base and J lost 4 bases. The CDR3 covers 15 residues. CDR1 is LNHDA and CDR2 is SQIVND in the germline V gene (reference sequence). The DNA of the CDR3 is TGTGCCAGTAGTATAGGGACAGGGCTTAATCAGCCCCAGCATTTT. It yields the protein CASSIGTGLNQPQHF.

The chain has TRBV12-3 or TRBV12-4 and TRBJ1-1; D ambiguous. Trimming removed 6 bases at V and 4 bases at J, with 9 bases between. The CDR3 totals 12 residues. CDR3 in amino acids: CASSLYGTEAFF. The CDR3 coding sequence is TGTGCCAGCAGCTTATACGGCACTGAAGCTTTCTTT.

The genes are TRBV5-1 and TRBJ2-7; 8 positions match TRBD2. The germline CDR1 and CDR2 sequences are SGHRS and YFSETQ. CDR3 length: 15 residues. Losses at the gene ends were 0 bases for V and 3 bases for J; bases not matched to a gene: 5. DNA for the CDR3: TGCGCCAGCAGCTTGGAGCTAGCGGGCCACTACGAGCAGTACTTC. This sequence encodes CASSLELAGHYEQYF.

The chain carries TRBV27 and TRBJ2-5; no clear D gene. Germline CDR1 MNHEY, CDR2 SMNVEV (reference sequence). V gave up 5 bases and J gave up 0 bases, with 13 bases separating them. The CDR3 is made up of 15 amino acids. The CDR3 bases are TGTGCCAGCAGTCTCCCCCCAGACAACCAAGAGACCCAGTACTTC. Translation gives CASSLPPDNQETQYF.

The chain combines TRBV9 with TRBJ2-3, with TRBD2 identical over 8 bases. The length of the CDR3 is 17 residues. J lost 4 bases, V lost 2 bases, and 12 bases had no gene match. Germline CDR1 reads SGDLS; CDR2 reads YYNGEE. In nucleotides, the CDR3 is TGTGCCAGCAGCGTTCTGTCTAGCGGGTTAAGTTCAGATACGCAGTATTTT. This codes for CASSVLSSGLSSDTQYF.

The V call is TRBV12-3 or TRBV12-4, the J call TRBJ2-4, with D hard to call. This CDR3 spans 11 amino acids. V lost 7 bases to trimming and J lost 5 bases, with 6 bases between them. The CDR3 nucleotides read TGTGCCAGCAAGTCGGAAAACATTCAGTACTTC. It specifies CASKSENIQYF.

This clone was seen a few times. This sequence joins TRBV2 and TRBJ2-3; D not certain. The CDR3 is 15 amino acids. The germline V and J ends were trimmed by 0 bases and 5 bases, with 12 bases remaining between them. Germline CDR1 and CDR2: SNHLY and FYNNEI. The CDR3 DNA reads as TGTGCCAGCAGTGAAGCGCAGTACCGCGGAGATACGCAGTATTTT. Translating it yields CASSEAQYRGDTQYF.

The CDR3 nucleotides are TGCAGTGCTAGTGAGGTAGCGCTTAGCGGTTCCTACGAGCAGTACTTC. The encoded protein is CSASEVALSGSYEQYF. The V gene is TRBV20-1, the J gene TRBJ2-7; weak D call: TRBD2 (6 bases). The V gene's germline CDR1 is DFQATT and CDR2 SNEGSKA (reference sequence). Trimming pared 3 bases from V and 1 base from J, leaving 19 bases between. The CDR3 is 16 amino acids.

This chain links TRBV27 with TRBJ2-7; a weak D match, TRBD1 (6 bases). This CDR3 region has 14 residues. The V gene lost 7 bases and the J gene lost 0 bases, with 13 bases spanning the gap. The germline CDR1 and CDR2 sequences are MNHEY and SMNVEV (reference sequence). In DNA form, the CDR3 reads TGTGCCAGCAATCCGGGACATTCCTCCTACGAGCAGTACTTC. Translation gives CASNPGHSSYEQYF.

The genes are TRBV5-8 and TRBJ2-3, with D maybe TRBD1 (6 bases). CDR1 SGHTS and CDR2 YDEGEE come from the germline V gene. The CDR3 sequence is 12 residues long. With 4 bases removed from V and 6 bases from J, the gap between germline ends came to 9 bases. For the CDR3, the DNA is TGTGCCAGCAGCCTACAGGGTGATACGCAGTATTTT. This sequence encodes CASSLQGDTQYF.

The chain joins TRBV7-9 to TRBJ1-5, with 8 bases fitting TRBD1. Germline CDR1 and CDR2: SEHNR and FQNEAQ (reference sequence). With V trimmed by 1 base and J by 6 bases, 14 bases remained unmatched. This CDR3 region has 18 residues. In DNA form, the CDR3 reads TGTGCCAGCAGCTTAGAGGGGGACAGGCCGTTAAGAGGTCAGCCCCAGCATTTT. Its protein product is CASSLEGDRPLRGQPQHF.

The J gene is TRBJ2-7, the V gene TRBV12-3 or TRBV12-4; D is unclear. V lost 1 base and J 7 bases, leaving 8 bases between the germline ends. This CDR3 has 12 amino acids. CDR3 amino acids: CASSLVPKEQYF. CDR3 in DNA: TGTGCCAGCAGTTTAGTCCCCAAAGAGCAGTACTTC.

V and J are TRBV6-5 and TRBJ1-2; 10 bases agree with TRBD1. The germline V gene encodes CDR1 MNHEY and CDR2 SVGAGI. CDR3 length: 14 residues. The V and J ends lost 6 bases and 4 bases, in that order; junction bases with no gene match: 5. The CDR3 coding sequence is TGTGCCAGCAGACGGGACAGGGGATCCTATGGCTACACCTTC. Amino acid sequence: CASRRDRGSYGYTF.

V is TRBV10-3 and J is TRBJ1-1; perhaps TRBD1 as D (5 bases). Per germline, CDR1 ENHRY and CDR2 SYGVKD. The CDR3 runs 14 residues. Trimming took 2 bases from V and 9 from J, leaving 16 bases between them. The CDR3 sequence is CAISEASRADQAFF. The DNA of the CDR3 is TGTGCCATCAGTGAGGCGAGCAGGGCGGATCAAGCTTTCTTT.

J is TRBJ2-3 and V is TRBV3-1 (or the pseudogene TRBV3-2), with D possibly matching TRBD2 (5 bases). This CDR3 spans 17 amino acids. Germline V CDR1 and CDR2: LGHDT, YNNKEL (reference sequence). Between the trimmed V and J ends, which lost 5 bases and 5 bases, there was a span of 23 bases. The CDR3 DNA reads TGTGCCAGCAGCTATCCTCAGCTAGCTACCTTCTTAGATACGCAGTATTTT. This encodes CASSYPQLATFLDTQYF.

The V gene is TRBV7-6, the J gene TRBJ2-5, with 9 nucleotides matching TRBD2. The V gene's germline CDR1 is SGHVS and CDR2 FNYEAQ. The CDR3 is 15 amino acids. V dropped 1 base and J dropped 4; count of bases not matched to a gene: 4. The CDR3 nucleotides are TGTGCCAGCAGCTTAGGGACTAGCGTTCGAGAGACCCAGTACTTC. Translated, it gives CASSLGTSVRETQYF.

With respect to this clone: The sample has other DNA sequences that encode this CDR3 too. J is TRBJ1-1 and V is TRBV28; TRBD1 is a possible D gene (6 bases). Germline V gene lookup returns CDR1 MDHEN and CDR2 SYDVKM. V dropped 5 bases and J dropped 10 bases, with 23 bases sitting between them. The CDR3 consists of 15 residues. The CDR3 sequence is CASSPPDRAWGGAFF. The CDR3 nucleotides read TGTGCCAGCAGTCCCCCGGACAGAGCCTGGGGGGGAGCTTTCTTT.

The gene calls are TRBV5-1 and TRBJ2-1, with 7 bases aligning to TRBD2. Germline assignment: CDR1 SGHRS and CDR2 YFSETQ. The CDR3 loop spans 16 amino acids. V was pared by 4 bases and J by 7 bases, with 14 bases of the junction left unmatched. CDR3: CASSRWDDPAGNEQFF. The CDR3 bases are TGCGCCAGCAGCCGCTGGGACGACCCAGCGGGGAATGAGCAGTTCTTC.

In its sample, this clone was seen a few times. The chain has TRBV30 and TRBJ1-6; 7 bases map to TRBD1. CDR1 is GTSNPN and CDR2 is SVGIG in the germline V gene (reference sequence). The CDR3 is 18 amino acids. With 2 bases clipped from V and 2 bases from J, the junction kept 12 bases outside the gene matches. CDR3 DNA: TGTGCCTGGAGTTCTCGACAGGGAGTAGGGACCTATAATTCACCCCTCCACTTT. Encoded protein: CAWSSRQGVGTYNSPLHF.

The chain links TRBV11-2 to TRBJ2-1, with a tentative D call TRBD2 (6 bases). With 1 base removed from V and 12 bases from J, the gap between germline ends came to 22 bases. The CDR3 is made up of 16 amino acids. The germline CDR1 and CDR2 sequences are SGHAT and FQNNGV. The CDR3 is CASSLGGLAGLRAQFF. The DNA of the CDR3 is TGTGCCAGCAGCTTAGGTGGGCTGGCGGGGCTTAGGGCGCAGTTCTTC.

The genes are TRBV5-4 and TRBJ2-3; TRBD1 is a possible D gene (6 bases). Germline V gives CDR1 SGHNT, CDR2 YYREEE (reference sequence). V dropped 4 bases and J dropped 4 bases, with 10 bases sitting between them. This CDR3 region has 13 residues. The CDR3 reads CASSLQGPDTQYF. The CDR3, as DNA: TGTGCCAGCAGCCTACAGGGACCAGATACGCAGTATTTT.

The chain uses TRBV20-1 and TRBJ2-3, with D possibly TRBD2 on 5 matching bases. Looked up from germline, CDR1 is DFQATT and CDR2 is SNEGSKA (reference sequence). The CDR3 sequence is 15 residues long. Trimming took off 3 bases at V and 1 base at J, with 14 bases between the two ends. The CDR3 DNA follows: TGCAGTGCTAGTGGACTCCCCCTAGGCACAGATACGCAGTATTTT. Translating it yields CSASGLPLGTDTQYF.

The chain carries TRBV12-5 and TRBJ1-5; no reliable D call. The CDR3 has 14 amino acids. Trimming removed 1 base at V and 6 bases at J, with 10 bases between. Germline V gene sequence: CDR1 LGHNT, CDR2 FRNRAP. The CDR3 loop is CASGLDLRSQPQHF. The CDR3 nucleotides are TGTGCTAGTGGTTTGGATCTCAGAAGTCAGCCCCAGCATTTT.

This clone is a singleton in its sample. This rearrangement joins TRBV10-2 to TRBJ2-7, with D perhaps matching TRBD1 (6 bases). In germline, CDR1 is WSHSY, CDR2 SAAADI. V lost 2 bases and J 3 bases, leaving 8 bases between the germline ends. The CDR3 runs 13 residues. The CDR3 loop is CASSEIQGYEQYF. The CDR3 region has the DNA TGCGCCAGCAGTGAGATACAGGGCTACGAGCAGTACTTC.

The rearrangement joins TRBV27 to TRBJ1-1; TRBD1 is a possible D gene (5 bases). The germline CDR1 and CDR2 sequences are MNHEY and SMNVEV (reference sequence). The CDR3 sequence is 14 residues long. The V end lost 3 bases, the J end lost 0 bases, and 8 bases lay between the germline ends. CDR3 residues: CASSLKGMNTEAFF. CDR3 bases: TGTGCCAGCAGTTTGAAGGGGATGAACACTGAAGCTTTCTTT.